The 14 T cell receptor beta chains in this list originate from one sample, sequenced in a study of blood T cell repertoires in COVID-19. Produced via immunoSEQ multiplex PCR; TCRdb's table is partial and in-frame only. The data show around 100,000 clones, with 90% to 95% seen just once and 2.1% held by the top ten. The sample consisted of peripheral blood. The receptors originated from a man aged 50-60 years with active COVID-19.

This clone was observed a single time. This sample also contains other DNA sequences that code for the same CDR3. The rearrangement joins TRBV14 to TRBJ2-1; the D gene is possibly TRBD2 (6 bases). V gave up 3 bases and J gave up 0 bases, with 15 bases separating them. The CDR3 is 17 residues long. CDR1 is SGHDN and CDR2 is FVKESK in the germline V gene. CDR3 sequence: CASSQVGGRSSYNEQFF. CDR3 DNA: TGTGCCAGCAGCCAGGTAGGAGGGCGCAGCTCCTACAATGAGCAGTTCTTC. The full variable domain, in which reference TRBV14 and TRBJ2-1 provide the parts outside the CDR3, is EAGVTQFPSHSVIEKGQTVTLRCDPISGHDNLYWYRRVMGKEIKFLLHFVKESKQDESGMPNNRFLAERTGGTYSTLKVQPAELEDSGVYFCASSQVGGRSSYNEQFFGPGTRLTVL.

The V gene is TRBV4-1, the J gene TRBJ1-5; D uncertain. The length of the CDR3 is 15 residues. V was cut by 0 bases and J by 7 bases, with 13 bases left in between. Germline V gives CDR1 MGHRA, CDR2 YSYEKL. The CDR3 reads CASSQEEAGKQPQHF. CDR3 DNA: TGCGCCAGCAGCCAAGAGGAGGCAGGTAAACAGCCCCAGCATTTT.

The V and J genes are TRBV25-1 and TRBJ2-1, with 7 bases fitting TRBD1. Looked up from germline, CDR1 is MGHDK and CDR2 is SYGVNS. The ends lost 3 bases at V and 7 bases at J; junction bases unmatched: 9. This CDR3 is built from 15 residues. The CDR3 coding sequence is TGTGCCAGCAGTGACACCACAGGGGTTATTAATGAGCAGTTCTTC. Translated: CASSDTTGVINEQFF.

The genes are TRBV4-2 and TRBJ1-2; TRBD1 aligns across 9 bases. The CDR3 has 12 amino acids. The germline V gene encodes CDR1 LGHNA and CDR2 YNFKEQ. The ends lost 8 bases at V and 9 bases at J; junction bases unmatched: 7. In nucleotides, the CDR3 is TGTGCCAGCGGGGGACAGGGACAAAGCTACACCTTC. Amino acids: CASGGQGQSYTF.

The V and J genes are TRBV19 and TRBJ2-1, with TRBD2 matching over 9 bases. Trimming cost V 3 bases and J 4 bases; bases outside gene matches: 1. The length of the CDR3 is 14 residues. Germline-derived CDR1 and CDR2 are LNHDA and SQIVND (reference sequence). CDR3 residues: CASSILAGYNEQFF. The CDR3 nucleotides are TGTGCCAGTAGTATCCTAGCGGGGTACAATGAGCAGTTCTTC.

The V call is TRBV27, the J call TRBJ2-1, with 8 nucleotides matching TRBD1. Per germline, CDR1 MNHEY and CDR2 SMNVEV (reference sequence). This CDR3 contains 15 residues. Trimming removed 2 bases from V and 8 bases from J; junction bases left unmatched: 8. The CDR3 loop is CASSLATGGSYEQFF. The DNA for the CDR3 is TGTGCCAGCAGTTTAGCAACAGGGGGGAGCTATGAGCAGTTCTTC.

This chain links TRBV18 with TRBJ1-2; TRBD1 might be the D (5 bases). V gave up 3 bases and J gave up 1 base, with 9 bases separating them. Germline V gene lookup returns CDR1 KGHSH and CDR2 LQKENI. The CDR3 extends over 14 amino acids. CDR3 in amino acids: CASSPSGGNYGYTF. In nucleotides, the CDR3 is TGTGCCAGCTCACCCTCCGGGGGTAACTATGGCTACACCTTC.

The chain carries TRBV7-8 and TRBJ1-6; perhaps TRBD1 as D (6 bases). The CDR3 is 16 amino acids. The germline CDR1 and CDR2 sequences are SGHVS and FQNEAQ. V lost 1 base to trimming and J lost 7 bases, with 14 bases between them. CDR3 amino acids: CASSLVTGALNSPLHF. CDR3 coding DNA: TGTGCCAGCAGCTTAGTGACAGGCGCCCTAAATTCACCCCTCCACTTT.

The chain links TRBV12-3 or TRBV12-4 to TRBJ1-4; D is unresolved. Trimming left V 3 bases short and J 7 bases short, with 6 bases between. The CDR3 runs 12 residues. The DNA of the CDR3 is TGTGCCAGCAGTTTTAACGGTGAAAAACTGTTTTTT. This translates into CASSFNGEKLFF.

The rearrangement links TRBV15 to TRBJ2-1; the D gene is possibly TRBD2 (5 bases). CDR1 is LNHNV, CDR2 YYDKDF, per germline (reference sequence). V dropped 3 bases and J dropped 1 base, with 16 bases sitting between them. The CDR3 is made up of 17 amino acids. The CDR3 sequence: CATSSGGFGVSYNEQFF. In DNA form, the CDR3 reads TGTGCCACCAGCAGTGGAGGTTTTGGTGTTTCCTACAATGAGCAGTTCTTC.

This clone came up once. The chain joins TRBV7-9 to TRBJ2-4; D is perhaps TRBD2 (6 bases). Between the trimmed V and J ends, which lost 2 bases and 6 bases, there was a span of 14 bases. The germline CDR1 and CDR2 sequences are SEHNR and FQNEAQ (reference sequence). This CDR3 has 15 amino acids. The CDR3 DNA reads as TGTGCCAGCAGCTTAAGCCAGGGAGGAAGAAACATTCAGTACTTC. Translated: CASSLSQGGRNIQYF.

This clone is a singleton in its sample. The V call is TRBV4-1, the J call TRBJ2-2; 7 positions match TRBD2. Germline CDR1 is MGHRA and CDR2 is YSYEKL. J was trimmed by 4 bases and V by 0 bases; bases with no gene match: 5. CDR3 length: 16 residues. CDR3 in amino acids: CASSQDLGRGTGELFF. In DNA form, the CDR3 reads TGCGCCAGCAGCCAAGATTTGGGGAGGGGCACCGGGGAGCTGTTTTTT.

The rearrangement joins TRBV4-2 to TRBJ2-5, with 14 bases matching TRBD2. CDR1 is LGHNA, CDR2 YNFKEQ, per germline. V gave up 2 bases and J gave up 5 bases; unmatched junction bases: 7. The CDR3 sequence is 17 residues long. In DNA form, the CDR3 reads TGTGCCAGCAGCCAAAGGGGGACTAGCGGGAGTCTCGAGACCCAGTACTTC. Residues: CASSQRGTSGSLETQYF.

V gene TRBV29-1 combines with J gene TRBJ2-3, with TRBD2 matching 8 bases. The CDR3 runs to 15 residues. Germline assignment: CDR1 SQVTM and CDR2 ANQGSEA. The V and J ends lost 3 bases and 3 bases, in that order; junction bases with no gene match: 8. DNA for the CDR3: TGCAGCGTTGATCGCCCGGGACTAGAAACAGATACGCAGTATTTT. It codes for CSVDRPGLETDTQYF.